This entry is about one T cell receptor (beta chain). This specimen belongs to a study of PD-1 blockade in classical Hodgkin lymphoma. Every patient had relapsed following autologous stem cell transplantation, and cohorts differed in brentuximab vedotin exposure. The method was immunoSEQ multiplex PCR; TCRdb's version includes in-frame clones alone and lacks a portion of them. Among 25,000 to 30,000 clones listed, over 80% were seen once. Per the germline V gene, CDR1 is SGHTA and CDR2 is FQGNSA. The CDR3 loop spans 13 amino acids. The germline V and J ends were trimmed by 4 bases and 9 bases, with 15 bases remaining between them.

The clonotype comes from a human donor with classical Hodgkin lymphoma. The V and J genes are TRBV7-2 and TRBJ2-5; D possibly matches TRBD1 or TRBD2 (5 bases each). Here the sequenced sample was peripheral blood mononuclear cells (PBMCs), taken before the second cycle of nivolumab. CDR3 bases: TGTGCCAGCAGCTATGACAGATCCGGGGCCCAGTACTTC. Translated, it gives CASSYDRSGAQYF.